Below, 12 T cell receptor beta chains from the same sample are listed, as sequenced in a study of T-cell reconstitution after alpha-beta-depleted transplantation in children. A TCRbeta library incorporating unique molecular identifiers was prepared. From the PCR reads, TCRdb called clonotypes with MiXCR, one entry per CDR3 protein. The sample lists around 490,000 distinct CDR3 sequences, roughly 11% occurring once. Sequences were derived from PBMCs, mostly from graft donor cells, sampled 180 days after TCRalphabeta/CD19-depleted stem cell transplant. Every receptor here comes from a female patient younger than 10 who had a stem cell transplant for aplastic anemia, so the T cells may come from the graft donor.

There are a few counts of this clonotype. V usage is TRBV28 and J usage is TRBJ2-7; D uncertain. V lost 2 bases, J lost 4 bases, and 9 bases lay in between. The CDR3 has 13 residues. Germline-derived CDR1 and CDR2 are MDHEN and SYDVKM. The CDR3 bases are TGTGCCAGCAGTTTACAGGTGCCATACGAGCAGTACTTC. Translation: CASSLQVPYEQYF.

This sequence joins TRBV7-8 and TRBJ2-7, with 12 nucleotides matching TRBD2. The CDR3 length is 18 residues. Germline V gene sequence: CDR1 SGHVS, CDR2 FQNEAQ. J gave up 3 bases and V 3 bases, and 12 bases lay outside the gene matches. CDR3 amino acids: CASSLSTGTSGPLYEQYV. The CDR3, as DNA: TGTGCCAGCAGCTTGTCTACCGGGACTAGCGGGCCTCTCTACGAGCAGTACGTC.

The CDR3 spells CASSQEGGLAGGPSGELFF. Written as DNA, the CDR3 is TGCGCCAGCAGCCAAGAAGGTGGACTAGCGGGAGGGCCTAGCGGGGAGCTGTTTTTT. This chain joins TRBV4-1 and TRBJ2-2; 15 bases align to TRBD2. The germline V gene has CDR1 MGHRA and CDR2 YSYEKL. The V segment lost 0 bases and the J segment 7 bases; nucleotides outside the gene matches: 9. The CDR3 sequence is 19 residues long.

Here the CDR3 DNA reads TGCAGTGCTAGGGGAAAGACTAGCGGTACAGATACGCAGTATTTT. Its protein product is CSARGKTSGTDTQYF. The chain employs TRBV20-1 and TRBJ2-3, with 9 bases that match TRBD2. Trimming cost V 3 bases and J 3 bases; bases outside gene matches: 7. The CDR3 sequence is 15 residues long. Germline V gives CDR1 DFQATT, CDR2 SNEGSKA (reference sequence).

This clonotype was seen at least ten times. The genes are TRBV29-1 and TRBJ2-2, with D possibly being TRBD1 (6 bases). Germline CDR1 and CDR2: SQVTM and ANQGSEA. The V end lost 7 bases, the J end lost 4 bases, and 19 bases lay between the germline ends. This CDR3 has 15 residues. The CDR3: CSGGGGQAPTGELFF. The CDR3 nucleotides are TGCAGCGGCGGTGGGGGCCAGGCGCCCACCGGGGAGCTGTTTTTT.

Ten or more counts support this clonotype. The chain combines TRBV12-3 or TRBV12-4 with TRBJ2-3, with 8 bases fitting TRBD2. The CDR3 is 18 amino acids. V lost 6 bases, J lost 2 bases, and 16 bases stayed unmatched. The CDR3 sequence: CASSGLLAARPFTDTQYF. The CDR3, as DNA: TGTGCCAGCAGCGGGCTACTAGCGGCCAGACCGTTCACAGATACGCAGTATTTT.

This clonotype was counted many times. The rearrangement joins TRBV20-1 to TRBJ2-7; D is uncertain. Trimming took 1 base from V and 3 from J, leaving 10 bases between them. The CDR3 runs 13 residues. From germline, CDR1 is DFQATT and CDR2 SNEGSKA (reference sequence). For the CDR3, the DNA is TGCAGTGCTAGAGGCAGCCGGAACTACGAGCAGTACGTC. Its protein is CSARGSRNYEQYV.

The chain couples TRBV5-5 to TRBJ2-1; TRBD1 is a possible D gene (5 bases). CDR1 is SGHKS, CDR2 YYEKEE, per germline (reference sequence). The CDR3 has 15 residues. Trimming shortened V by 0 bases and J by 2 bases, and 9 bases separated the two germline ends. In DNA form, the CDR3 reads TGTGCCAGCAGCTTGGCCCCGACAGCCTACAATGAGCAGTTCTTC. Translating it yields CASSLAPTAYNEQFF.

This chain uses TRBV9 with TRBJ1-1; no definite D call. This CDR3 has 13 amino acids. The ends were cut back, 4 bases at V and 3 bases at J, with 10 bases in the middle. Germline V gene sequence: CDR1 SGDLS, CDR2 YYNGEE. In DNA form, the CDR3 reads TGTGCCAGCAGCTTAGGGTTGTACACTGAAGCTTTCTTT. Its translation is CASSLGLYTEAFF.

This sequence joins TRBV2 and TRBJ2-3; D is ambiguous. The CDR3 runs to 14 residues. V lost 2 bases, J lost 0 bases, and 6 bases lay in between. Germline-derived CDR1 and CDR2 are SNHLY and FYNNEI. DNA for the CDR3: TGTGCCAGCAGTGAACGGGCAAGCACAGATACGCAGTATTTT. The encoded protein is CASSERASTDTQYF.

This clonotype was found a few times. The chain employs TRBV12-3 or TRBV12-4 and TRBJ2-2, with D perhaps matching TRBD2 (7 bases). Trimming left V 3 bases short and J 7 bases short, with 12 bases between. The CDR3 extends over 14 amino acids. CDR3 loop: CASSFRGGGGELFF. The CDR3 DNA reads TGTGCCAGCAGTTTTAGGGGAGGGGGCGGGGAGCTGTTTTTT.

In its sample, this clonotype was seen a few times. The chain carries TRBV4-1 and TRBJ1-4; the D is unclear. The CDR3 is 14 amino acids. Trimming shortened V by 0 bases and J by 8 bases, and 10 bases separated the two germline ends. CDR1 and CDR2 from the germline V gene are MGHRA and YSYEKL. The chain's CDR3 is CASSQDKPSEKLFF. The CDR3 nucleotides read TGCGCCAGCAGCCAAGATAAGCCGTCCGAAAAACTGTTTTTT.